The next 21 T cell receptor beta chains were all read from a single sample in a study of PD-1 blockade in classical Hodgkin lymphoma. Sequenced by immunoSEQ multiplex PCR; TCRdb stores in-frame clones only, minus some. The profile shows tens of thousands of clones, roughly 89% of them singletons. Brentuximab vedotin exposure varied, and every patient relapsed after autologous stem cell transplantation. The sequences come from peripheral blood mononuclear cells (PBMCs), collected before the second cycle of nivolumab. Receptors originate from a human donor with classical Hodgkin lymphoma.

The V and J genes are TRBV10-1 and TRBJ2-1, with D perhaps matching TRBD2 (5 bases). This CDR3 is 12 amino acids long. Germline CDR1 is WNHNN and CDR2 is SYGVQD (reference sequence). The germline V and J ends were trimmed by 5 bases and 12 bases, with 14 bases remaining between them. Here the CDR3 DNA reads TGCGCCAGCAGTCAAACGGGGTGGGGGCAGTTCTTC. This translates into CASSQTGWGQFF.

The CDR3 sequence is CASSLEMGTDYEQYF. The CDR3 nucleotides are TGTGCCAGCAGCTTAGAAATGGGGACGGATTACGAGCAGTACTTC. V usage is TRBV7-9 and J usage is TRBJ2-7; D possibly matches TRBD1 or TRBD2 (5 bases each). CDR3 length equals 15 residues. Germline CDR1 is SEHNR and CDR2 is FQNEAQ (reference sequence). Trimming pared 1 base from V and 4 bases from J, leaving 14 bases between.

This clone came up once. This rearrangement joins TRBV5-6 to TRBJ2-7; TRBD1 matches at 11 bases. The CDR3 has 14 residues. The ends lost 4 bases at V and 6 bases at J; junction bases unmatched: 6. Germline CDR1 is SGHDT and CDR2 is YYEEEE. The CDR3 sequence is CASSIGQGAFEQYF. The CDR3 region has the DNA TGTGCCAGCAGCATCGGACAGGGGGCCTTCGAGCAGTACTTC.

This chain links TRBV29-1 with TRBJ2-1, with 8 positions matching TRBD1. The CDR3 length is 13 residues. V was clipped by 4 bases and J by 4 bases; unmatched bases: 3. Per the germline V gene, CDR1 is SQVTM and CDR2 is ANQGSEA. CDR3 in amino acids: CSVAGGAYNEQFF. DNA of the CDR3: TGCAGCGTTGCAGGGGGCGCTTACAATGAGCAGTTCTTC.

V usage is TRBV28 and J usage is TRBJ2-3; TRBD1 is a possible D gene (6 bases). V was clipped by 6 bases and J by 5 bases, with 12 bases between them. The CDR3 has 13 amino acids. The germline V gene has CDR1 MDHEN and CDR2 SYDVKM. The CDR3 protein is CASSGGQLDTQYF. The CDR3 DNA is TGTGCCAGCAGCGGCGGACAGTTAGATACGCAGTATTTT.

Notes on this clone: Its ends do not fully match the called genes, so a read error is possible. The chain recombines TRBV6-1 with TRBJ1-5; no clear D. The CDR3 covers 14 residues. Per germline, CDR1 MNHNS and CDR2 SASEGT. DNA of the CDR3: TGTGCCAGCAGCGAAGGTGGTAGCAATCAGCCCCAGCATTTT. Translating gives CASSEGGSNQPQHF.

The CDR3 region is CASSIPATGREKLFF. CDR3 DNA: TGTGCCAGCAGTATCCCCGCGACAGGGCGCGAAAAACTGTTTTTT. The rearrangement joins TRBV28 to TRBJ1-4; the match to TRBD1 covers 7 bases. CDR3 length equals 15 residues. V lost 5 bases, J lost 8 bases, and 11 bases stayed unmatched. Germline CDR1 MDHEN, CDR2 SYDVKM.

This chain uses TRBV4-1 with TRBJ1-1, with 7 bases fitting TRBD1. The CDR3 extends over 17 amino acids. Germline V gives CDR1 MGHRA, CDR2 YSYEKL. V lost 1 base to trimming and J lost 0 bases; unmatched junction nucleotides: 8. CDR3: CASSQVNAGTVNTEAFF. CDR3 bases: TGCGCCAGCAGCCAAGTCAACGCCGGGACAGTGAACACTGAAGCTTTCTTT.

J is TRBJ2-4 and V is TRBV19; 8 bases are shared with TRBD1. The CDR3 sequence is 13 residues long. J lost 11 bases, V lost 6 bases, and 9 bases had no gene match. Germline V CDR1 and CDR2: LNHDA, SQIVND (reference sequence). For the CDR3, the DNA is TGTGCCAGTAGCTCCGACAGGGGAGTACTTCAGTACTTC. Translation gives CASSSDRGVLQYF.

The V gene is TRBV19, the J gene TRBJ2-5; D is possibly TRBD1 or TRBD2 (6 bases each). V lost 7 bases, J lost 5 bases, and 14 bases lay in between. The CDR3 spans 13 residues. CDR1 and CDR2 (germline): LNHDA, SQIVND (reference sequence). The DNA of the CDR3 is TGTGCCAGTAATGGGGGGCGCTCGGAGACCCAGTACTTC. Translating it yields CASNGGRSETQYF.

This clone was detected only once. V and J are TRBV10-1 and TRBJ1-1; perhaps TRBD1 as D (5 bases). The V gene lost 4 bases and the J gene lost 4 bases, with 10 bases spanning the gap. In germline, CDR1 is WNHNN, CDR2 SYGVQD (reference sequence). This CDR3 has 13 residues. DNA of the CDR3: TGCGCCAGCAGTGTGCAGGGAGGCACTGAAGCTTTCTTT. It yields the protein CASSVQGGTEAFF.

In DNA form, the CDR3 reads TGTGCCGCCTTACTTTTCCCTAAGACAGCTAACTATGGCTACACCTTC. This gives the protein CAALLFPKTANYGYTF. The rearrangement uses TRBV6-6 and TRBJ1-2, with D possibly being TRBD1 (5 bases). CDR3 length: 16 residues. Germline V CDR1 and CDR2: MNHNY, SVGAGI (reference sequence). V lost 11 bases, J lost 0 bases, and 22 bases lay in between.

This clone was seen a handful of times. V gene TRBV14 combines with J gene TRBJ1-3; maybe TRBD1 (5 bases). Trimming took off 3 bases at V and 0 bases at J, with 9 bases between the two ends. In germline, CDR1 is SGHDN, CDR2 FVKESK. The CDR3 contains 15 residues. CDR3 bases: TGTGCCAGCAGCCATCGGACACTCTCTGGAAACACCATATATTTT. Encoded protein: CASSHRTLSGNTIYF.

The chain recombines TRBV27 with TRBJ1-2; D might be TRBD1 (5 bases). Trimming removed 4 bases from V and 2 bases from J, with 20 bases in between. The CDR3 is 17 residues long. Germline values: CDR1 MNHEY, CDR2 SMNVEV (reference sequence). CDR3 nucleotides: TGTGCCAGCAGTTCCAATTACCCAGGACATTTCAACTATGGCTACACCTTC. Encoded protein: CASSSNYPGHFNYGYTF.

This clone was counted only a few times. The V gene is TRBV7-6, the J gene TRBJ2-2; 9 bases fit TRBD2. CDR1 is SGHVS, CDR2 FNYEAQ, per germline. The V and J ends lost 4 bases and 6 bases, in that order; junction bases with no gene match: 3. CDR3 length equals 14 residues. The CDR3 spells CASSSIAGAGELFF. The CDR3 nucleotides read TGTGCCAGCAGCTCCATAGCGGGAGCCGGGGAGCTGTTTTTT.

This chain links TRBV2 with TRBJ2-1, with a tentative D call TRBD2 (5 bases). V was trimmed by 6 bases and J by 10 bases, leaving 13 bases between them. Germline V gene data show CDR1 as SNHLY and CDR2 as FYNNEI. The CDR3 length is 12 residues. CDR3 bases: TGTGCCAGCAGGGAGGAGATGGGGGAGCAGTTCTTC. Protein product: CASREEMGEQFF.

The chain couples TRBV4-1 to TRBJ2-2; D could derive from TRBD1 or TRBD2 (6 bases each). Looked up from germline, CDR1 is MGHRA and CDR2 is YSYEKL. The CDR3 has 15 residues. Trimming shortened V by 1 base and J by 4 bases, and 10 bases separated the two germline ends. The CDR3 nucleotides read TGCGCCAGCAGCCAAGCGGGGGCCATCACCGGGGAGCTGTTTTTT. Its protein is CASSQAGAITGELFF.

The chain joins TRBV2 to TRBJ1-5; 8 bases align to TRBD1. Trimming took 5 bases from V and 5 from J; bases not matched to a gene: 5. CDR1 SNHLY and CDR2 FYNNEI come from the germline V gene. The CDR3 has 14 residues. The CDR3 loop is CASSQDRADQPQHF. DNA of the CDR3: TGTGCCAGCAGTCAGGACAGGGCCGATCAGCCCCAGCATTTT.

The chain carries TRBV5-4 and TRBJ2-7; D is perhaps TRBD1 or TRBD2 (5 bases each). Trimming shortened V by 3 bases and J by 3 bases, and 13 bases separated the two germline ends. The CDR3 runs 14 residues. CDR1 SGHNT and CDR2 YYREEE come from the germline V gene (reference sequence). The CDR3 loop reads CASSSTGTRYEQYF. CDR3 coding DNA: TGTGCCAGCAGCTCGACCGGGACCCGCTACGAGCAGTACTTC.

The chain is built from TRBV5-6 and TRBJ2-5; TRBD1 agrees at 11 bases. CDR1 and CDR2 (germline): SGHDT, YYEEEE. Trimming cost V 1 base and J 5 bases; bases outside gene matches: 10. The CDR3 contains 17 residues. The CDR3 coding sequence is TGTGCCAGCAGCTTGAGTTCTGGGACAGGGGGAGGTGAGACCCAGTACTTC. Protein: CASSLSSGTGGGETQYF.

This chain connects TRBV27 to TRBJ2-7, with D possibly being TRBD2 (5 bases). Germline V CDR1 and CDR2: MNHEY, SMNVEV (reference sequence). Trimming cost V 0 bases and J 2 bases, with 14 bases left between them. This CDR3 contains 16 residues. Here the CDR3 reads CASSLSWRVRPYEQYF. CDR3 coding DNA: TGTGCCAGCAGTTTATCGTGGCGGGTAAGACCCTACGAGCAGTACTTC.